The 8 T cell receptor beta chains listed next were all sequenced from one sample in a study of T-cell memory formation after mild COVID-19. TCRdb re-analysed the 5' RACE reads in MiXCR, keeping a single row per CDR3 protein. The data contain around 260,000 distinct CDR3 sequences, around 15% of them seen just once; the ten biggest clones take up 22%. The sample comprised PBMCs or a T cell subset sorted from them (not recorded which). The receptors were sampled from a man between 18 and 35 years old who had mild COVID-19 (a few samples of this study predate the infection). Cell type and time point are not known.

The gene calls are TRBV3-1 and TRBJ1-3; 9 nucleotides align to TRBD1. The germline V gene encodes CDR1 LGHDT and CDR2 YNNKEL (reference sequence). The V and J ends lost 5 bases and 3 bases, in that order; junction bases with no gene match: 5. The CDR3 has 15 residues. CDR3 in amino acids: CASSDPTGGGNTIYF. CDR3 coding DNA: TGTGCCAGCAGCGACCCGACAGGGGGTGGAAACACCATATATTTT.

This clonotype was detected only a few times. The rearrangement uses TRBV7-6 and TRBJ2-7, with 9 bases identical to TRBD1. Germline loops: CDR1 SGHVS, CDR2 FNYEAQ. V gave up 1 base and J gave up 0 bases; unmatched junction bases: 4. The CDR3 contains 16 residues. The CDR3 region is CASSLGTGVASYEQYV. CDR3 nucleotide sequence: TGTGCCAGCAGCTTAGGGACAGGGGTCGCCTCCTACGAGCAGTACGTC.

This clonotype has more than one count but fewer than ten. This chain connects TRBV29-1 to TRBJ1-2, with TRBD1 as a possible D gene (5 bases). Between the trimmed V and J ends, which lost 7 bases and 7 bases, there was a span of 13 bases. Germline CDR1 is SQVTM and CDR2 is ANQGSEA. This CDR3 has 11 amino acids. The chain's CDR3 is CSARVRAGYTF. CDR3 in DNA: TGCAGCGCCAGGGTTAGGGCTGGCTACACCTTC.

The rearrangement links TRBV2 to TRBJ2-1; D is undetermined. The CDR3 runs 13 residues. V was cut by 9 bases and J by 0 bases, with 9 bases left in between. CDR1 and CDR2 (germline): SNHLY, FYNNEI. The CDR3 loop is CARARGSYNEQFF. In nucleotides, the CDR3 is TGTGCCAGGGCCCGAGGCTCCTACAATGAGCAGTTCTTC.

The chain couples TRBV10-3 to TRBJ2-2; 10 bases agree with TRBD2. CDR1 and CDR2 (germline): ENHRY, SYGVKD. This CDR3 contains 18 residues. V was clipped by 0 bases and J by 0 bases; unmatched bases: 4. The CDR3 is CAISESYGLAANTGELFF. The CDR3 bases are TGTGCCATCAGTGAGTCGTATGGACTAGCGGCGAACACCGGGGAGCTGTTTTTT.

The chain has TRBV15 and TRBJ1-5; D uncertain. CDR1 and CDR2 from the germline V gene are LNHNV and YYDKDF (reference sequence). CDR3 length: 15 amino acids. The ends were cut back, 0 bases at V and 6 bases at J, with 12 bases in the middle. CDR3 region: CATSRDSVRSQPQHF. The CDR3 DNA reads TGTGCCACCAGCAGAGATTCCGTACGAAGTCAGCCCCAGCATTTT.

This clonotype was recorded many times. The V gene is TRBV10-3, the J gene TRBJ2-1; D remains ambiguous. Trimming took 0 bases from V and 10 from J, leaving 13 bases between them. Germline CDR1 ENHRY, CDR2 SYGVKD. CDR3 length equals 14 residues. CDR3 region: CAISESLSAWEQFF. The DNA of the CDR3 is TGTGCCATCAGTGAGTCGCTGTCAGCCTGGGAGCAGTTCTTC.

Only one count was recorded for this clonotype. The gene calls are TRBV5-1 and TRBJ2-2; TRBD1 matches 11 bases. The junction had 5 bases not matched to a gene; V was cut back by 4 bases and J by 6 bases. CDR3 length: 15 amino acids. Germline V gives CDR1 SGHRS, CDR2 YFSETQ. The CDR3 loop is CASSKDRGPAGELFF. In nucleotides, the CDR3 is TGCGCCAGCAGCAAGGACAGGGGGCCCGCCGGGGAGCTGTTTTTT.